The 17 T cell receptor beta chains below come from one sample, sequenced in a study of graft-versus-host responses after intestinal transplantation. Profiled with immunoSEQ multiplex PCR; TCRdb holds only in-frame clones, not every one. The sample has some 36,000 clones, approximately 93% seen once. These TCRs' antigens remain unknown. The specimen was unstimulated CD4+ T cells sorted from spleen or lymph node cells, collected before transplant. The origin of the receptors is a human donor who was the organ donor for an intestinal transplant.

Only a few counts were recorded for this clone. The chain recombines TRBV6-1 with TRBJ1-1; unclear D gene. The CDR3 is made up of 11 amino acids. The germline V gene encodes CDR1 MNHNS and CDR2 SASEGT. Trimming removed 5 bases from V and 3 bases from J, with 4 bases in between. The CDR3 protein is CASSLHTEAFF. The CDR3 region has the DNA TGTGCCAGCAGTCTTCACACTGAAGCTTTCTTT.

The CDR3 loop is CASSIVGGRTETQYF. The DNA for the CDR3 is TGTGCCAGTAGTATAGTAGGGGGGCGCACCGAGACCCAGTACTTC. This rearrangement joins TRBV19 to TRBJ2-5; D is tentatively TRBD1 or TRBD2 (6 bases each). There are 15 residues in the CDR3. In germline, CDR1 is LNHDA, CDR2 SQIVND (reference sequence). V was clipped by 1 base and J by 5 bases, with 14 bases between them.

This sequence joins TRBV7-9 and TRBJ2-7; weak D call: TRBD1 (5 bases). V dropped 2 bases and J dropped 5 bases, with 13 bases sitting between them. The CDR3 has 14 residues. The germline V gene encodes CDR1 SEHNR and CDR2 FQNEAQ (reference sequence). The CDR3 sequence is CASSLSRVTDEQYF. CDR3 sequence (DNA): TGTGCCAGCAGCTTATCCAGGGTTACAGACGAGCAGTACTTC.

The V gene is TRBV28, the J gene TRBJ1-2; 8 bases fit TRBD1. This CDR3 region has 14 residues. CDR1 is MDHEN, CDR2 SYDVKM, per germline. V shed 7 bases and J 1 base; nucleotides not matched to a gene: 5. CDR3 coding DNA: TGTGCCAGCAACCAGGACAGGGTTAACTATGGCTACACCTTC. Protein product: CASNQDRVNYGYTF.

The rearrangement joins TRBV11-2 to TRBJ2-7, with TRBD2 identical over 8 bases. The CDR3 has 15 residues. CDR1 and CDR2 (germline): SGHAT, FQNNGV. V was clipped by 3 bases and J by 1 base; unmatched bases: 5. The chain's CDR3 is CASSFKTSGSYEQYF. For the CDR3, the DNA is TGTGCCAGCAGCTTTAAAACTAGCGGTTCCTACGAGCAGTACTTC.

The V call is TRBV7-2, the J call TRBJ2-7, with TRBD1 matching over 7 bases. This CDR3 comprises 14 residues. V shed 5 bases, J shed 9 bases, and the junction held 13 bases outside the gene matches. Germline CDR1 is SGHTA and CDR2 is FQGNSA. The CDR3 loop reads CASSNRQGSTGQYF. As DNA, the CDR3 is TGTGCCAGCAGCAACCGACAGGGTTCTACTGGGCAGTACTTC.

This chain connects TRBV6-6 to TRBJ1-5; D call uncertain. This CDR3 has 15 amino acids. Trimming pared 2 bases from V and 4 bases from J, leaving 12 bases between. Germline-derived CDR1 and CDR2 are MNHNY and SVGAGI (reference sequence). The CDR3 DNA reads TGTGCCAGCAGTTACATCGAGGTAAAGAATCAGCCCCAGCATTTT. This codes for CASSYIEVKNQPQHF.

The CDR3 loop is CASSDSGRQGNQPQHF. CDR3 nucleotides: TGTGCCAGCAGTGATTCCGGGCGACAGGGTAATCAGCCCCAGCATTTT. The chain couples TRBV6-4 to TRBJ1-5; TRBD1 matches 7 bases. This CDR3 spans 16 amino acids. V lost 3 bases, J lost 4 bases, and 9 bases stayed unmatched. Germline CDR1 is MRHNA and CDR2 is SNTAGT.

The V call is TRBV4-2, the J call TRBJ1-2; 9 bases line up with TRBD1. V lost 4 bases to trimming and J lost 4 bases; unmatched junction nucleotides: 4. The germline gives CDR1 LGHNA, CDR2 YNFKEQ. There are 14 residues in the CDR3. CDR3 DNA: TGTGCCAGCAGCCCGGGACAGGGATCCTATGGCTACACCTTC. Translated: CASSPGQGSYGYTF.

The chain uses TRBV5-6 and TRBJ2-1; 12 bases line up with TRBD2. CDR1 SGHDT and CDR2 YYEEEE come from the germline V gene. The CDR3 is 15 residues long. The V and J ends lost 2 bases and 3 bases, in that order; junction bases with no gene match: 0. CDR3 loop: CASSLLAGGYNEQFF. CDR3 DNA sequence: TGTGCCAGCAGCTTACTAGCGGGGGGCTACAATGAGCAGTTCTTC.

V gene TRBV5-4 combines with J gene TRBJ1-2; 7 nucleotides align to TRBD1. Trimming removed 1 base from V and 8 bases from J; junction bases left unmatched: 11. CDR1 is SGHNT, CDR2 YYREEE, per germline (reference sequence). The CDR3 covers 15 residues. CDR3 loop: CASSLPTEGAWGYTF. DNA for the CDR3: TGTGCCAGCAGCTTGCCGACGGAGGGGGCTTGGGGCTACACCTTC. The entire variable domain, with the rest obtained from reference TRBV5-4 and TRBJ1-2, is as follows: ETGVTQSPTHLIKTRGQQVTLRCSSQSGHNTVSWYQQALGQGPQFIFQYYREEENGRGNFPPRFSGLQFPNYSSELNVNALELDDSALYLCASSLPTEGAWGYTFGSGTRLTVV.

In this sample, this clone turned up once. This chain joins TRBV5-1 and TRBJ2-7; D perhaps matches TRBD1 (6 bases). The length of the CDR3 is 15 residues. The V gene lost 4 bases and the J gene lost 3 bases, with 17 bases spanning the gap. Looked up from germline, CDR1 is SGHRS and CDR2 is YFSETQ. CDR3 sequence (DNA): TGCGCCAGCAGCATAGGACAGATTCTACGCTACGAGCAGTACTTC. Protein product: CASSIGQILRYEQYF.

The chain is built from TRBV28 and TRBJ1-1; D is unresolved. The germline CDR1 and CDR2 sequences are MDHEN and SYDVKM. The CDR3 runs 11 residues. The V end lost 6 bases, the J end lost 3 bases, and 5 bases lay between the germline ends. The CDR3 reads CASRRDTEAFF. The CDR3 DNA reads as TGTGCCAGCAGAAGGGACACTGAAGCTTTCTTT.

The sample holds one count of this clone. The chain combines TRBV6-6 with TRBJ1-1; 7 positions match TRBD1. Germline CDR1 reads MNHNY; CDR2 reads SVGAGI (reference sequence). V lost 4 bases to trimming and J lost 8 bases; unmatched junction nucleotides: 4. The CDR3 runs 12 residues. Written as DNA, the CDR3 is TGTGCCAGCAGTTCAGGGGGAATGGAAGCTTTCTTT. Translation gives CASSSGGMEAFF.

The CDR3 loop is CASSLSYGGDTQYF. The CDR3 region has the DNA TGTGCCAGCAGCTTAAGTTACGGCGGAGATACGCAGTATTTT. The chain uses TRBV7-2 and TRBJ2-3, with D hard to call. The CDR3 contains 14 residues. Germline loops: CDR1 SGHTA, CDR2 FQGNSA. The V and J ends lost 2 bases and 5 bases respectively, with 11 bases between them. Variable domain in full (rest from reference TRBV7-2 and TRBJ2-3): GAGVSQSPSNKVTEKGKDVELRCDPISGHTALYWYRQSLGQGLEFLIYFQGNSAPDKSGLPSDRFSAERTGGSVSTLTIQRTQQEDSAVYLCASSLSYGGDTQYFGPGTRLTVL.

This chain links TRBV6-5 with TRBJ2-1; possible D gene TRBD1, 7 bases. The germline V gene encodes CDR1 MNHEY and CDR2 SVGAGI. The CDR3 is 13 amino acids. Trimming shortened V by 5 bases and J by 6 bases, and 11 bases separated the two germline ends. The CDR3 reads CASSRQGGNEQFF. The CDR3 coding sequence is TGTGCCAGCAGTCGGCAGGGGGGCAATGAGCAGTTCTTC.

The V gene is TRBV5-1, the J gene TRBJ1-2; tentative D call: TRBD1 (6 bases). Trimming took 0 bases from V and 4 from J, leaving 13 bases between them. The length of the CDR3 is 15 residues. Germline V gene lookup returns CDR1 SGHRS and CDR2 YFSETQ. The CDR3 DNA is TGCGCCAGCAGCTTGGGTACAGGGACGAGCTATGGCTACACCTTC. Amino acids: CASSLGTGTSYGYTF.